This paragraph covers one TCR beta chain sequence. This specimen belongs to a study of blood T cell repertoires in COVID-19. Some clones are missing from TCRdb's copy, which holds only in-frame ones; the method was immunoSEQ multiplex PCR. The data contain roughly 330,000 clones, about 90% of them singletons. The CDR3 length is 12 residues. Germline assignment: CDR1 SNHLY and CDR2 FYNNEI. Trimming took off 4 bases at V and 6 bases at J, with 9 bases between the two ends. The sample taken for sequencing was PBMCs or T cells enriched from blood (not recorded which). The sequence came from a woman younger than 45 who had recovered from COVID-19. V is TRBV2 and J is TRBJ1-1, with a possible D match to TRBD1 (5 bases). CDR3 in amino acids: CASSGGGPEAFF. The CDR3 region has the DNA TGTGCCAGCAGTGGGGGCGGCCCTGAAGCTTTCTTT.